The 26 T cell receptor beta chains below all came from one sample that was sequenced in a study of T-cell memory formation after mild COVID-19. Via MiXCR, TCRdb re-called the 5' RACE reads, giving one row per CDR3 protein. Found here are some 260,000 distinct CDR3 sequences, less than 20% of them singletons; the top ten hold 3.5%. The sequenced sample consisted of PBMCs or a T cell subset sorted from them (not recorded which). These receptors all come from a man aged 18 to 29 who had mild COVID-19 (a few samples of this study predate the infection). Cell type and time point are not known.

This clonotype was seen a few times. In DNA form, the CDR3 reads TGTGCCAGCAGTTACTCGACGGCTAGCGGGGGGCCCGGGAATACGCAGTATTTT. Its translation: CASSYSTASGGPGNTQYF. The V call is TRBV6-5, the J call TRBJ2-3; 11 nucleotides match TRBD2. The CDR3 spans 18 residues. Germline CDR1 and CDR2: MNHEY and SVGAGI. V shed 0 bases and J 7 bases; nucleotides not matched to a gene: 12.

This clonotype was seen a few times. The chain uses TRBV12-3 or TRBV12-4 and TRBJ1-3; D is undetermined. The CDR3 totals 12 residues. The V and J ends lost 9 bases and 1 base respectively, with 7 bases between them. The CDR3, as DNA: TGTGCCAGTATCGGATCTGGAAACACCATATATTTT. Translated, it gives CASIGSGNTIYF.

This clonotype was counted a few times. The chain combines TRBV30 with TRBJ2-5; 8 nucleotides agree with TRBD2. CDR3 length: 13 residues. Per germline, CDR1 GTSNPN and CDR2 SVGIG (reference sequence). J gave up 7 bases and V 3 bases, and 7 bases lay outside the gene matches. The CDR3 nucleotides read TGTGCCTGGAGGGACTACCGGGGGGGGACCCAGTACTTC. Protein sequence: CAWRDYRGGTQYF.

This clonotype was seen a few times. V and J are TRBV4-2 and TRBJ2-1; unclear D gene. Germline loops: CDR1 LGHNA, CDR2 YNFKEQ. The CDR3 is 14 amino acids. Trimming left V 0 bases short and J 3 bases short, with 6 bases between. The DNA for the CDR3 is TGTGCCAGCAGCCAAGATTCGATCTACAATGAGCAGTTCTTC. It encodes CASSQDSIYNEQFF.

The sample holds many counts of this clonotype. The gene calls are TRBV12-3 or TRBV12-4 and TRBJ1-2; maybe TRBD1 (5 bases). The CDR3 is 13 residues long. Trimming pared 2 bases from V and 4 bases from J, leaving 8 bases between. CDR3 region: CASSLPGLYGYTF. The CDR3, as DNA: TGTGCCAGCAGTTTACCGGGGCTCTATGGCTACACCTTC.

V gene TRBV11-3 combines with J gene TRBJ1-1; the D is unclear. Per the germline V gene, CDR1 is SGHNT and CDR2 is YENEEA. The CDR3 has 14 residues. V shed 0 bases and J shed 1 base, with 6 bases lying between them. CDR3 sequence (DNA): TGTGCCAGCAGCTTAGAGGGCACGAACACTGAAGCTTTCTTT. As protein: CASSLEGTNTEAFF.

This sequence joins TRBV12-3 or TRBV12-4 and TRBJ2-3, with D possibly TRBD2 on 6 matching bases. The V end lost 6 bases, the J end lost 4 bases, and 17 bases lay between the germline ends. This CDR3 has 15 residues. The CDR3 reads CASRPGLRGPDTQYF. CDR3 nucleotide sequence: TGTGCCAGCAGACCTGGGCTGCGGGGACCAGATACGCAGTATTTT.

The chain couples TRBV5-1 to TRBJ2-2; 10 bases are shared with TRBD1. The ends lost 4 bases at V and 3 bases at J; junction bases unmatched: 6. The germline gives CDR1 SGHRS, CDR2 YFSETQ. The CDR3 covers 16 residues. In DNA form, the CDR3 reads TGCGCCAGCAGCGATACAGGGACAGGGGACACCGGGGAGCTGTTTTTT. This sequence encodes CASSDTGTGDTGELFF.

This chain links TRBV7-3 with TRBJ2-1; 11 positions match TRBD2. CDR1 and CDR2 (germline): SGHTA, FQGTGA. The V segment lost 2 bases and the J segment 8 bases; nucleotides outside the gene matches: 11. The CDR3 length is 17 residues. CDR3 loop: CASSLLPSGSGGDEQFF. As DNA, the CDR3 is TGTGCCAGCAGCTTATTACCGTCGGGTAGCGGGGGGGATGAGCAGTTCTTC.

The rearrangement links TRBV6-5 to TRBJ2-2, with 11 bases aligning to TRBD1. V shed 5 bases and J 6 bases; nucleotides not matched to a gene: 8. Germline CDR1 is MNHEY and CDR2 is SVGAGI. CDR3 length: 16 amino acids. DNA of the CDR3: TGTGCCAGCAGTGGATCGGGACAGGGGGAAGCCGGGGAGCTGTTTTTT. Translating gives CASSGSGQGEAGELFF.

This clonotype was picked up a small number of times. The chain recombines TRBV20-1 with TRBJ2-3; 10 bases line up with TRBD2. The CDR3 loop spans 13 amino acids. Losses at the gene ends were 7 bases for V and 3 bases for J; bases not matched to a gene: 4. Germline V gene sequence: CDR1 DFQATT, CDR2 SNEGSKA (reference sequence). CDR3 nucleotide sequence: TGCAGTGAAACTAGCGGGGAGACAGATACGCAGTATTTT. This encodes CSETSGETDTQYF.

A few counts support this clonotype. V usage is TRBV12-3 or TRBV12-4 and J usage is TRBJ1-2; D gene ambiguous. Trimming shortened V by 8 bases and J by 8 bases, and 15 bases separated the two germline ends. The CDR3 runs 12 residues. The CDR3 loop is CASWPTIGGYTF. CDR3 sequence (DNA): TGTGCCAGCTGGCCGACGATTGGGGGCTACACCTTC.

Only a few counts were recorded for this clonotype. The chain combines TRBV5-4 with TRBJ2-3; 9 bases map to TRBD2. The CDR3 runs to 15 residues. Germline-derived CDR1 and CDR2 are SGHNT and YYREEE (reference sequence). V shed 9 bases and J 1 base; nucleotides not matched to a gene: 9. DNA of the CDR3: TGTGCCACCCGGGCTAGCGGGGATCGCACAGATACGCAGTATTTT. Its protein product is CATRASGDRTDTQYF.

This sequence joins TRBV6-2 or TRBV6-3 and TRBJ2-7, with 8 bases matching TRBD2. Germline V gene lookup returns CDR1 MNHEY and CDR2 SVGEGT. This CDR3 is 13 amino acids long. Losses at the gene ends were 2 bases for V and 7 bases for J; bases not matched to a gene: 4. The CDR3 nucleotides read TGTGCCAGCAGTTACGTTCCGGGAGGGGAGCAGTACGTC. Its translation is CASSYVPGGEQYV.

V and J are TRBV6-2 or TRBV6-3 and TRBJ1-6; the D is unclear. The V gene's germline CDR1 is MNHEY and CDR2 SVGEGT. The CDR3 sequence is 14 residues long. Trimming cost V 7 bases and J 7 bases, with 14 bases left between them. The CDR3 sequence is CASKIGRRNSPLHF. DNA of the CDR3: TGTGCCAGCAAGATAGGACGGCGAAATTCACCCCTCCACTTT.

The chain is built from TRBV7-2 and TRBJ1-2; D is uncertain. The CDR3 is made up of 15 amino acids. The germline gives CDR1 SGHTA, CDR2 FQGNSA. V was trimmed by 5 bases and J by 4 bases, leaving 17 bases between them. This CDR3 reads CASSRLDAAGYGYTF. CDR3 nucleotide sequence: TGTGCCAGCAGCCGGCTGGATGCGGCGGGCTATGGCTACACCTTC.

This clonotype was observed at least ten times. The J gene is TRBJ1-2, the V gene TRBV5-1; a possible D gene is TRBD1 (6 bases). This CDR3 contains 16 residues. CDR1 and CDR2 (germline): SGHRS, YFSETQ. The V and J ends lost 0 bases and 7 bases respectively, with 19 bases between them. The CDR3 DNA reads TGCGCCAGCAGCTTGGACAGGGAGCCCGGGCTATCTGGCTACACCTTC. It yields the protein CASSLDREPGLSGYTF.

This chain joins TRBV5-1 and TRBJ2-3, with a tentative D call TRBD2 (6 bases). V was trimmed by 8 bases and J by 1 base, leaving 14 bases between them. This CDR3 has 14 residues. Germline CDR1 and CDR2: SGHRS and YFSETQ. The CDR3 here is CASSGGRGTDTQYF. CDR3 coding DNA: TGCGCCAGTTCCGGGGGACGGGGCACAGATACGCAGTATTTT.

This clonotype was recorded a few times. The V gene is TRBV19, the J gene TRBJ1-4; D unresolved. The V gene's germline CDR1 is LNHDA and CDR2 SQIVND (reference sequence). V shed 3 bases and J shed 12 bases, with 14 bases lying between them. The CDR3 is made up of 13 amino acids. As DNA, the CDR3 is TGTGCCAGTAGTATCGACCCGAATACGGAACTGTTTTTT. This codes for CASSIDPNTELFF.

At least ten counts were recorded for this clonotype. A junction end diverges from the germline sequence, so it may reflect a read error. J is TRBJ1-1 and V is TRBV5-1; D uncertain. This CDR3 region has 13 residues. Germline loops: CDR1 SGHRS, CDR2 YFSETQ. CDR3 in amino acids: CASSFGGNTEAFF. The CDR3 DNA reads TGTGCCAGCAGTTTCGGCGGAAACACTGAAGCTTTCTTT.

This clonotype appeared many times. The chain couples TRBV7-2 to TRBJ2-3; no reliable D call. The CDR3 length is 13 residues. Germline V gives CDR1 SGHTA, CDR2 FQGNSA. Trimming left V 4 bases short and J 4 bases short, with 9 bases between. Written as DNA, the CDR3 is TGTGCCAGCAGCTCCACCTCGGCAGATACGCAGTATTTT. This gives the protein CASSSTSADTQYF.

The count of this clonotype is one. The chain employs TRBV20-1 and TRBJ2-6; no firm D call. V gave up 6 bases and J gave up 0 bases, with 9 bases separating them. CDR3 length equals 14 residues. In germline, CDR1 is DFQATT, CDR2 SNEGSKA (reference sequence). The CDR3 DNA is TGCAGTGCCAGCGACCGCTCTGGGGCCAACGTCCTGACTTTC. Translated: CSASDRSGANVLTF.

The V call is TRBV9, the J call TRBJ2-7; 9 bases line up with TRBD2. The ends lost 0 bases at V and 6 bases at J; junction bases unmatched: 10. The CDR3 length is 16 residues. CDR1 SGDLS and CDR2 YYNGEE come from the germline V gene. CDR3 in amino acids: CASSVGQRGESGEQYF. The CDR3 DNA is TGTGCCAGCAGCGTAGGCCAGCGGGGGGAGTCAGGCGAGCAGTACTTC.

The chain joins TRBV7-6 to TRBJ2-3; D gene ambiguous. The CDR3 sequence is 14 residues long. Germline CDR1 is SGHVS and CDR2 is FNYEAQ. V was pared by 5 bases and J by 2 bases, with 11 bases between. The CDR3 DNA is TGTGCCAGCAGCAACACGGAGAACACAGATACGCAGTATTTT. Amino acids: CASSNTENTDTQYF.

This clonotype was counted only a few times. The chain carries TRBV6-5 and TRBJ1-5; no reliable D call. There are 15 residues in the CDR3. Germline V gives CDR1 MNHEY, CDR2 SVGAGI. Trimming removed 0 bases at V and 4 bases at J, with 10 bases between. The CDR3 nucleotides are TGTGCCAGCAGTTACTCGGGGAACGGGAATCAGCCCCAGCATTTT. The encoded protein is CASSYSGNGNQPQHF.

The sample holds a few counts of this clonotype. V gene TRBV23-1 combines with J gene TRBJ1-4; 7 nucleotides line up with TRBD1. TRBV23-1 is an ORF, and what it does is uncertain. After removal of 4 bases from V and 4 bases from J, the junction contained 12 bases not matched to a gene. The CDR3 runs to 17 residues. DNA for the CDR3: TGCGCCAGCAGTCGCGACCAACCGGGACAGATTAATGAAAAACTGTTTTTT. Translation: CASSRDQPGQINEKLFF.